The following is a TCR beta chain sequence with its context. Antigen specificity is unknown. A junction boundary mismatches the germline segment, possibly from a read error. Per sample, 85,000 to 100,000 TCR templates underwent assay. Clones were sequenced by immunoSEQ multiplex PCR, and TCRdb holds only the in-frame ones, with some missing. The sample carries 90,000 to 120,000 clones, about 93% recorded once. The data were obtained in a study of siplizumab effects on memory and regulatory T cells. Study-level points and caveats: With siplizumab, cumulative frequency of CD4+ memory-derived alloreactive sequences dropped significantly. The alloreactive clones that mapped to unstimulated subsets made up only a minor fraction. Naive T cell populations appeared to exhibit greater diversity than memory cells and appeared to be major alloresponse contributors.

The CDR3 runs to 14 residues. Germline values: CDR1 MNHEY, CDR2 SMNVEV (reference sequence). The rearrangement links TRBV27 to TRBJ2-5, with D perhaps TRBD2 (6 bases). The sequencing sample was made of Tregs sorted from blood. This clonotype was obtained from a human donor in good health. CDR3 sequence (DNA): TGTGCCGGCAGTTTAGTGGGACTCCAAGAGACCCAGTACTTC. Protein product: CAGSLVGLQETQYF.